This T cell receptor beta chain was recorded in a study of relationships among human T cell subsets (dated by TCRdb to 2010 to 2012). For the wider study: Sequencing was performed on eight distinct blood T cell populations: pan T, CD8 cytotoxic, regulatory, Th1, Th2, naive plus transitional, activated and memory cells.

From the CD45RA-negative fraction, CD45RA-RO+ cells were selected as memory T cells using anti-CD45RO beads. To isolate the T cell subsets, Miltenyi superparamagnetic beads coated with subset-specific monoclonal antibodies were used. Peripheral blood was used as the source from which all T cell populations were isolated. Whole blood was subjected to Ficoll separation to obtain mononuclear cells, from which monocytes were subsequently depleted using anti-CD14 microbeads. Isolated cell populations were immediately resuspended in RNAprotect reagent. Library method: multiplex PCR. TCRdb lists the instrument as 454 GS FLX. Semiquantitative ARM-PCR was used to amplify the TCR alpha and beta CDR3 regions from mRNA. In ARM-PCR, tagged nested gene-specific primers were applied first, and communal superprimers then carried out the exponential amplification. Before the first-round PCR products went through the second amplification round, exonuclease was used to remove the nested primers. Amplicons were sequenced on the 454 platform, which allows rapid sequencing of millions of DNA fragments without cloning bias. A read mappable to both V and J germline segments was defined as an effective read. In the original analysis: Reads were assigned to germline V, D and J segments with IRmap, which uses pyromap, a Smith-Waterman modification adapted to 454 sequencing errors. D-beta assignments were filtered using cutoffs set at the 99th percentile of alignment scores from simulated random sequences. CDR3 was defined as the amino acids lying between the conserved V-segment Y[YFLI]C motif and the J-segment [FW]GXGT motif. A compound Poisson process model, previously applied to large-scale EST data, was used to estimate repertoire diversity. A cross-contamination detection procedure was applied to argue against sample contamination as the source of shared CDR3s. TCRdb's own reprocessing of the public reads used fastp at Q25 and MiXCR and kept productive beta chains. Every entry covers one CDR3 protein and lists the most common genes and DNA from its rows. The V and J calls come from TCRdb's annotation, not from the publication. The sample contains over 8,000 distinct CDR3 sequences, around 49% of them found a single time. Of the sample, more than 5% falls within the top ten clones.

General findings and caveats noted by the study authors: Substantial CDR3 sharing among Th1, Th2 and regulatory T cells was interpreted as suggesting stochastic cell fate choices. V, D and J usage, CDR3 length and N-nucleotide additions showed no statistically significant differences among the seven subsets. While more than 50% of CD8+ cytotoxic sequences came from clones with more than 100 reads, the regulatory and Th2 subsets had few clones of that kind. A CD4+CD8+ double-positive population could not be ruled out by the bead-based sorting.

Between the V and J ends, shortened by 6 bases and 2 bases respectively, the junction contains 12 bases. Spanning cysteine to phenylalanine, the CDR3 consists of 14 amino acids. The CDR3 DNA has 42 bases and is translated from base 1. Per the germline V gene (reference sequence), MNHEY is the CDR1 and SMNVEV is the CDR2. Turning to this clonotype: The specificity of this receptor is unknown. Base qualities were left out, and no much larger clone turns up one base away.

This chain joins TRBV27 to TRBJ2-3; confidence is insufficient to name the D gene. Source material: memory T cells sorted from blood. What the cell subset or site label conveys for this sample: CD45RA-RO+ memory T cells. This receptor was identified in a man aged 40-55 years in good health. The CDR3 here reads CASRDGLVTDTQYF. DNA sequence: TGTGCCAGCAGGGACGGGCTAGTCACAGATACGCAGTATTTT.